This TCR beta chain is from a study of T cell responses to AZD1222 COVID-19 vaccine. Profiled with immunoSEQ multiplex PCR; TCRdb holds only in-frame clones, not every one. The sample includes about 120,000 clones, roughly 90% seen only once; the top ten take 6.5% to 8.5%. Trimming took off 1 base at V and 4 bases at J, with 13 bases between the two ends. CDR3 length: 15 amino acids. The germline gives CDR1 SGHVS, CDR2 FQNEAQ. This clone appeared a few times. Its antigen is unidentified. Study results and caveats: Repertoire sampling occurred only after the peak T cell response.

This rearrangement joins TRBV7-8 to TRBJ1-1; D call uncertain. Sequences were derived from peripheral blood, sampled on day 0 of AZD1222 vaccination. This TCR came from an adult in good health. CDR3 residues: CASSLVPGLGTEAFF. CDR3 DNA sequence: TGTGCCAGCAGCTTAGTACCGGGATTAGGCACTGAAGCTTTCTTT.